The 27 T cell receptor beta chains below were found in one sample sequenced in a study of technical replicates of blood from four donors. The assay was immunoSEQ multiplex PCR, and TCRdb's table has in-frame clones only and misses some. The sample lists 65,000 to 95,000 clones, just over 85% occurring once. Sample: PBMCs. These TCRs come from a human donor in good health. Some clones in this sample may be carry-over from other donors' samples.

The J gene is TRBJ1-2, the V gene TRBV9; TRBD1 matches 7 bases. The junction had 11 bases not matched to a gene; V was cut back by 3 bases and J by 3 bases. Germline V gene sequence: CDR1 SGDLS, CDR2 YYNGEE. CDR3 length equals 16 residues. CDR3 sequence (DNA): TGTGCCAGCAGCGCAAGTACCCTGGGGACAGACTATGGCTACACCTTC. As protein: CASSASTLGTDYGYTF. Filled out from reference TRBV9 and TRBJ1-2, the complete variable domain reads DSGVTQTPKHLITATGQRVTLRCSPRSGDLSVYWYQQSLDQGLQFLIQYYNGEERAKGNILERFSAQQFPDLHSELNLSSLELGDSALYFCASSASTLGTDYGYTFGSGTRLTVV.

This chain links TRBV5-8 with TRBJ1-2; 10 bases fit TRBD1. Germline V gives CDR1 SGHTS, CDR2 YDEGEE. The junction had 10 bases not matched to a gene; V was cut back by 1 base and J by 7 bases. The CDR3 has 16 amino acids. The CDR3 sequence is CASSLRQGAQSGGYTF. The CDR3 DNA sequence: TGTGCCAGCAGCTTGCGACAGGGGGCTCAGTCGGGTGGCTACACCTTC. Full variable domain (rest looked up from reference TRBV5-8 and TRBJ1-2): EAGVTQSPTHLIKTRGQQATLRCSPISGHTSVYWYQQALGLGLQFLLWYDEGEERNRGNFPPRFSGRQFPNYSSELNVNALELEDSALYLCASSLRQGAQSGGYTFGSGTRLTVV.

CDR3 sequence reads: CASSQDSLAAYNEQFF. The CDR3 DNA is TGCGCCAGCAGCCAAGATTCACTAGCGGCCTACAATGAGCAGTTCTTC. The J gene is TRBJ2-1, the V gene TRBV4-3; TRBD2 agrees at 8 bases. Germline CDR1 reads LGHNA; CDR2 reads YSLEER. After removal of 0 bases from V and 2 bases from J, the junction contained 3 bases not matched to a gene. CDR3 length: 16 residues.

This clone was seen once. The genes are TRBV7-8 and TRBJ2-7, with 7 bases fitting TRBD1. CDR1 is SGHVS, CDR2 FQNEAQ, per germline. This CDR3 has 15 amino acids. The junction had 12 bases not matched to a gene; V was cut back by 5 bases and J by 5 bases. This CDR3 reads CASSPQQGQSHEQYF. The CDR3 coding sequence is TGTGCCAGCAGCCCTCAACAGGGACAGTCCCACGAGCAGTACTTC.

The V call is TRBV30, the J call TRBJ2-5; D remains unclear. V was cut by 0 bases and J by 5 bases, with 10 bases left in between. This CDR3 is built from 13 residues. Germline V lookup: CDR1 GTSNPN, CDR2 SVGIG (reference sequence). The CDR3: CAWSVRVRETQYF. The CDR3 DNA follows: TGTGCCTGGAGTGTAAGAGTCCGGGAGACCCAGTACTTC.

Turning to this clone: A junction end diverges from the germline sequence, so it may reflect a read error. The rearrangement links TRBV10-3 to TRBJ2-1, with 7 bases fitting TRBD2. Germline CDR1 is ENHRY and CDR2 is SYGVKD. The CDR3 length is 13 residues. The CDR3 nucleotides read TGTGCCATCAGTTTGACTAGCACGGATGAACAGTTCTTC. Translated, it gives CAISLTSTDEQFF.

The V gene is TRBV11-1, the J gene TRBJ2-7, with D possibly matching TRBD1 (6 bases). The CDR3 loop spans 13 amino acids. Germline CDR1 and CDR2: SGHAT and FQDESV (reference sequence). V lost 5 bases to trimming and J lost 7 bases, with 15 bases between them. CDR3 amino acids: CASSVNRVGEQYF. The CDR3 nucleotides read TGTGCCAGCAGCGTAAACAGGGTCGGGGAGCAGTACTTC.

This sequence joins TRBV7-9 and TRBJ1-2, with 7 bases matching TRBD1. V gave up 1 base and J gave up 6 bases; unmatched junction bases: 2. Per germline, CDR1 SEHNR and CDR2 FQNEAQ (reference sequence). This CDR3 region has 13 residues. The CDR3 loop reads CASSLEGGNGYTF. The CDR3 bases are TGTGCCAGCAGCTTAGAAGGGGGCAATGGCTACACCTTC.

This clone was found once. The chain uses TRBV18 and TRBJ2-7; D is uncertain. The length of the CDR3 is 16 residues. CDR1 and CDR2 (germline): KGHSH, LQKENI. Trimming stripped 2 bases from V and 7 bases from J, with 21 bases between. The CDR3 DNA reads TGTGCCAGCTCACCAATTGCGGCGGCATCCGGTGGGGAGCAGTACTTC. As protein: CASSPIAAASGGEQYF.

The CDR3 DNA reads TGTGCCAGCAGCTTATCGAGGGACTTCACAGATACGCAGTATTTT. This gives the protein CASSLSRDFTDTQYF. The rearrangement links TRBV7-2 to TRBJ2-3; D perhaps matches TRBD2 (6 bases). In germline, CDR1 is SGHTA, CDR2 FQGNSA. The CDR3 loop spans 15 amino acids. The germline V and J ends were trimmed by 2 bases and 2 bases, with 11 bases remaining between them.

This chain connects TRBV7-9 to TRBJ1-2; TRBD1 aligns across 9 bases. Per germline, CDR1 SEHNR and CDR2 FQNEAQ (reference sequence). V trimming: 0 bases; J trimming: 2 bases; junction bases outside the gene matches: 10. The CDR3 is made up of 18 amino acids. Written as DNA, the CDR3 is TGTGCCAGCAGCTTAGCGGCAGTAAGGACAGGGGTAAACTATGGCTACACCTTC. This translates into CASSLAAVRTGVNYGYTF.

The chain combines TRBV5-4 with TRBJ2-7; 7 nucleotides line up with TRBD2. The CDR3 is 14 amino acids. The junction had 9 bases not matched to a gene; V was cut back by 2 bases and J by 7 bases. Germline V gives CDR1 SGHNT, CDR2 YYREEE (reference sequence). DNA of the CDR3: TGTGCCAGCAGCTTAGCGGGGAGGATAGAGGAGCAGTACTTC. Residues: CASSLAGRIEEQYF.

V is TRBV4-2 and J is TRBJ1-3; D uncertain. The CDR3 consists of 16 residues. The ends were cut back, 0 bases at V and 2 bases at J, with 11 bases in the middle. Germline V CDR1 and CDR2: LGHNA, YNFKEQ. The CDR3 reads CASSQDPSRTGNTIYF. The DNA of the CDR3 is TGTGCCAGCAGCCAAGATCCTAGCAGGACTGGAAACACCATATATTTT.

This clone has just a few counts. The J gene is TRBJ1-2, the V gene TRBV2; unclear D gene. Trimming took off 2 bases at V and 4 bases at J, with 8 bases between the two ends. The germline V gene encodes CDR1 SNHLY and CDR2 FYNNEI. The CDR3 totals 13 residues. The CDR3 spells CASSEQATYGYTF. The CDR3 DNA is TGTGCCAGCAGTGAACAGGCGACCTATGGCTACACCTTC.

V gene TRBV4-1 combines with J gene TRBJ1-1, with a tentative D call TRBD1 (6 bases). V was pared by 4 bases and J by 1 base, with 13 bases between. Germline lookup yields CDR1 MGHRA and CDR2 YSYEKL. The CDR3 sequence is 15 residues long. As DNA, the CDR3 is TGCGCCAGCAGCCCAAGACAGGCCCCGAACACTGAAGCTTTCTTT. This sequence encodes CASSPRQAPNTEAFF.

This chain connects TRBV6-1 to TRBJ1-5; D not certain. Trimming removed 2 bases from V and 2 bases from J, with 7 bases in between. Germline V gene lookup returns CDR1 MNHNS and CDR2 SASEGT. The length of the CDR3 is 14 residues. The CDR3 is CASSEPGGNQPQHF. CDR3 bases: TGTGCCAGCAGTGAACCGGGAGGCAATCAGCCCCAGCATTTT.

This sequence joins TRBV7-9 and TRBJ2-7; a weak D match, TRBD1 (6 bases). This CDR3 has 13 amino acids. Germline V lookup: CDR1 SEHNR, CDR2 FQNEAQ (reference sequence). Trimming left V 5 bases short and J 6 bases short, with 14 bases between. The CDR3 bases are TGTGCCAGCAGCCAAAGTGGGGGCGGCGAGCAGTACTTC. This encodes CASSQSGGGEQYF.

This clone was picked up a small number of times. The chain recombines TRBV7-9 with TRBJ2-7, with D unresolved. Per the germline V gene, CDR1 is SEHNR and CDR2 is FQNEAQ (reference sequence). This CDR3 is 14 amino acids long. V dropped 5 bases and J dropped 1 base, with 12 bases sitting between them. The CDR3 bases are TGTGCCAGCAGCCCCATACAGAGTTCCTACGAGCAGTACTTC. This sequence encodes CASSPIQSSYEQYF.

The chain couples TRBV27 to TRBJ1-4, with 7 bases matching TRBD1. The CDR3 runs 15 residues. CDR1 is MNHEY and CDR2 is SMNVEV in the germline V gene (reference sequence). V shed 5 bases, J shed 4 bases, and the junction held 7 bases outside the gene matches. This CDR3 is CASSLRTGRNEKLFF. The CDR3 DNA sequence: TGTGCCAGCAGTCTAAGGACAGGCCGTAATGAAAAACTGTTTTTT.

The V gene is TRBV2, the J gene TRBJ2-1; 7 nucleotides agree with TRBD2. Per the germline V gene, CDR1 is SNHLY and CDR2 is FYNNEI. The CDR3 sequence is 14 residues long. V lost 8 bases, J lost 2 bases, and 6 bases stayed unmatched. The DNA for the CDR3 is TGTGCCAGCGAGGCGGGGGTGACCTACAATGAGCAGTTCTTC. This translates into CASEAGVTYNEQFF.

The gene calls are TRBV27 and TRBJ1-1; 9 nucleotides match TRBD1. Losses at the gene ends were 7 bases for V and 3 bases for J; bases not matched to a gene: 12. Per the germline V gene, CDR1 is MNHEY and CDR2 is SMNVEV (reference sequence). This CDR3 is 16 amino acids long. The CDR3: CASNFEQGAGYTEAFF. Written as DNA, the CDR3 is TGTGCCAGCAATTTCGAACAGGGGGCTGGGTACACTGAAGCTTTCTTT.

The chain joins TRBV7-2 to TRBJ2-1; 10 positions match TRBD2. This CDR3 has 15 residues. Germline V gene sequence: CDR1 SGHTA, CDR2 FQGNSA. With V trimmed by 1 base and J by 9 bases, 6 bases remained unmatched. This CDR3 reads CASSLGSGRAVEQFF. The CDR3 DNA sequence: TGTGCCAGCAGCTTAGGAAGCGGGAGGGCGGTTGAGCAGTTCTTC.

This rearrangement joins TRBV19 to TRBJ2-7; maybe TRBD2 (6 bases). This CDR3 has 16 amino acids. Trimming took 5 bases from V and 0 from J, leaving 17 bases between them. Germline CDR1 LNHDA, CDR2 SQIVND (reference sequence). The CDR3 coding sequence is TGTGCCAGTAGTTTACTGGGGGGAGCGGTCTCCTACGAGCAGTACTTC. As protein: CASSLLGGAVSYEQYF.

V usage is TRBV9 and J usage is TRBJ2-2; 10 bases fit TRBD2. The CDR3 has 15 amino acids. Trimming took 4 bases from V and 6 from J; bases not matched to a gene: 6. Germline V gene sequence: CDR1 SGDLS, CDR2 YYNGEE. The CDR3 nucleotides read TGTGCCAGCAGCCCCTCTAGCGGGAGAGCCGGGGAGCTGTTTTTT. Translation gives CASSPSSGRAGELFF.

This clone was seen only a few times. The chain uses TRBV7-3 and TRBJ1-4; D is unresolved. Germline CDR1 SGHTA, CDR2 FQGTGA. V gave up 2 bases and J gave up 8 bases, with 3 bases separating them. The CDR3 runs 11 residues. The DNA of the CDR3 is TGTGCCAGCAGCTTACGGGAAAAACTGTTTTTT. Amino acid sequence: CASSLREKLFF.

The genes are TRBV21-1 and TRBJ1-1; no check of the table's D call, TRBD1, against the DNA was made. TRBV21-1 is termed a pseudogene. This CDR3 is built from 17 residues. This CDR3 reads CASSNIAHREMNTEAFF. DNA for the CDR3: TGTGCCAGCAGCAACATTGCACACAGGGAGATGAACACTGAAGCTTTCTTT.

The chain links TRBV5-5 to TRBJ1-6; 8 bases agree with TRBD1. This CDR3 contains 16 residues. Looked up from germline, CDR1 is SGHKS and CDR2 is YYEKEE (reference sequence). Germline trimming cut 3 bases from V and 9 bases from J; bases unmatched to any gene: 11. CDR3 loop: CASSSGTGDARSPLHF. The CDR3 DNA reads TGTGCCAGCAGCTCCGGGACAGGAGATGCCCGTTCACCCCTCCACTTT.